The clone carrying this T cell receptor beta chain was detected only a few times. The sample originates from a study of glioma-infiltrating T cells. The iRepertoire nested amplicon-rescue multiplex PCR amplified TCR alpha and beta CDR3s from RNA. Each CDR3 protein is one row after TCRdb ran MiXCR on the multiplex PCR reads. This repertoire shows 160,000 or so distinct CDR3 sequences, roughly two fifths found once; its top ten account for roughly 5.2%. The CDR3 has 15 residues. V lost 0 bases, J lost 4 bases, and 13 bases lay in between. Germline V gene sequence: CDR1 SGHRS, CDR2 YFSETQ. The sample taken for sequencing was glioma tissue, nonneoplastic brain tissue, or PBMCs (not recorded which). The V and J genes are TRBV5-1 and TRBJ2-5; D is undetermined. The receptor comes from a human donor with low-grade glioma or glioblastoma, undergoing nonglioma brain surgery, or in good health (not recorded which). The CDR3: CASSLVSPERETQYF. The CDR3 coding sequence is TGCGCCAGCAGCTTGGTGAGTCCTGAGCGAGAGACCCAGTACTTC.